This record concerns one TCR beta chain sequence. The sample belongs to a study of blood T cell repertoires in COVID-19. Study at large: T cells, B-cell-depleted T cells, or PBMCs provided the cDNA or gDNA that served as material.

Generated by immunoSEQ multiplex PCR, the TCRdb table keeps only in-frame clones and is missing some. The table has around 59,000 clones, roughly 80% seen once; the top ten hold more than 15%. The V and J ends lost 4 bases and 5 bases, in that order; junction bases with no gene match: 5. CDR1 SQVTM and CDR2 ANQGSEA come from the germline V gene. The CDR3 length is 16 residues. The source material was peripheral blood. The chain couples TRBV29-1 to TRBJ2-1; 16 nucleotides align to TRBD2. The TCR was taken from a woman aged 45-65 years with active or convalescent COVID-19. The CDR3 DNA sequence: TGCAGCGTTGGGGGACTAGCGGGAGGGGAGAACAATGAGCAGTTCTTC. Its translation: CSVGGLAGGENNEQFF.